This entry features one T cell receptor (beta chain) sequence. Its specificity is unknown. Per germline, CDR1 SQVTM and CDR2 ANQGSEA. The length of the CDR3 is 16 residues. After removal of 1 base from V and 5 bases from J, the junction contained 4 bases not matched to a gene. This sample is drawn from a study of identical twins. Study results and caveats: Out-of-frame beta chain sequences displayed weaker excess sharing between twins. Part of the zero-insertion signal could reflect confounding by invariant MAIT and iNKT cells. Out-of-frame TCR alpha sharing observed in monozygotic twins exceeded model estimates. Memory repertoires showed no such pattern, whereas abundant cord blood beta clonotypes carried fewer insertions.

TCRdb passed the 5' RACE reads through MiXCR, listing each CDR3 protein once. The table records 410,000 or so distinct CDR3 sequences, around 20% of them present only once. This receptor was taken from a man aged 50-60 years in good health. The rearrangement joins TRBV29-1 to TRBJ2-3, with 15 bases fitting TRBD2. Sequences were obtained from naive T cells sorted from blood. The CDR3, as DNA: TGCAGCGTTGAAGGGACTAGCGGGAGGGGAGGAGATACGCAGTATTTT. The encoded protein is CSVEGTSGRGGDTQYF.